This entry describes one T cell receptor beta chain. The record originates from a study of shared clonotypes between healthy human individuals. Study-level information: Samples came from a couple of female and a few male donors aged 18 to 49.

V was clipped by 11 bases and J by 3 bases, with 11 bases between them. CDR1 and CDR2 (germline): MNHEY, SVGAGI. This CDR3 is 11 amino acids long. Positively selected for CCR7, the CD45RO-negative cells used as naive CD8 cells excluded terminally differentiated effector memory CD45RA+ cells. There were only Caucasian adults among the donors, and all lived in Nashville, Tennessee. As originally analysed: There were no quality scores in the junction-only immunoSEQ sequences, so filtering differed. TCRdb's table, derived via immunoSEQ multiplex PCR, lists solely in-frame clones and lacks some. Clonal size and the V and J genes are those of that table, whereas D and trimming came from the DNA. This table has some 740,000 clones, approximately 92% appearing once.

This rearrangement joins TRBV6-5 to TRBJ2-7; D gene ambiguous. Source material: naive CD8+ T cells sorted from blood. This TCR was sampled from a man aged 25 to 40 in good health. For the CDR3, the DNA is TGTGCCGGGGAACAAGACTACGAGCAGTACTTC. This translates into CAGEQDYEQYF.